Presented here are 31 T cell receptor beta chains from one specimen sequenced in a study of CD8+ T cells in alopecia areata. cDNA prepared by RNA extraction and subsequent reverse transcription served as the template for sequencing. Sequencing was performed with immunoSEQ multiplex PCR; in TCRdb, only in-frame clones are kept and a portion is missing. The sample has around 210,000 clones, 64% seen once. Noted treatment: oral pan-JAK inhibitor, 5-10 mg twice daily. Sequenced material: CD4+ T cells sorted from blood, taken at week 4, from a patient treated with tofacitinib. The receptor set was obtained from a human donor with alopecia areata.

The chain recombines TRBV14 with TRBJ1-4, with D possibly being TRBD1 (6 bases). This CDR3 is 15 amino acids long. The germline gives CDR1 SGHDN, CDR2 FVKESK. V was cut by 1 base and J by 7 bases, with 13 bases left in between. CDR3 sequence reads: CASSQVGGGSEKLFF. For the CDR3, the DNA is TGTGCCAGCAGCCAAGTAGGAGGGGGGAGTGAAAAACTGTTTTTT.

CDR3 in amino acids: CASSPDRVSYEQFF. CDR3 nucleotides: TGTGCCAGCAGCCCCGACAGGGTTTCATATGAGCAGTTCTTC. The rearrangement links TRBV7-8 to TRBJ2-1, with 7 bases that match TRBD1. CDR1 and CDR2 from the germline V gene are SGHVS and FQNEAQ. The ends lost 5 bases at V and 8 bases at J; junction bases unmatched: 9. The length of the CDR3 is 14 residues.

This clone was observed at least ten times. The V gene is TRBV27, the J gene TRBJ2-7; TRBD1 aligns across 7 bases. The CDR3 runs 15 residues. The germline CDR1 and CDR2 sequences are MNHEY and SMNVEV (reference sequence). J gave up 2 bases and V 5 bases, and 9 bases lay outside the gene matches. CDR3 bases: TGTGCCAGCAGTAGCGAGGGGGCGATCCCCTACGAGCAGTACTTC. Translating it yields CASSSEGAIPYEQYF.

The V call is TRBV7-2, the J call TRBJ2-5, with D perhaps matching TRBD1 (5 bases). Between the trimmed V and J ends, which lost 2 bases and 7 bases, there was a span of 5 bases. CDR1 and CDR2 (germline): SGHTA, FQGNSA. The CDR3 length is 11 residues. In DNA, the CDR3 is TGTGCCAGCAGCTTAAGGGGGACCCAGTACTTC. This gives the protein CASSLRGTQYF.

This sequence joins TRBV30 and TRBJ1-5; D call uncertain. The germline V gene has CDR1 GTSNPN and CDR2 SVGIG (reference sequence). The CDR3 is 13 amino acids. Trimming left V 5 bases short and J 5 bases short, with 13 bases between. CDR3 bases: TGTGCCTGGGCTACGGGCCTCGATCAGCCCCAGCATTTT. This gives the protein CAWATGLDQPQHF.

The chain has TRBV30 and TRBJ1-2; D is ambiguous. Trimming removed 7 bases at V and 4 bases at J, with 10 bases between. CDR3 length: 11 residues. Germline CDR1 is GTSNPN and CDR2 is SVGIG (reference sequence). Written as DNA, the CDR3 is TGTGCCTTCCCGAGAGGCTATGGCTACACCTTC. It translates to CAFPRGYGYTF.

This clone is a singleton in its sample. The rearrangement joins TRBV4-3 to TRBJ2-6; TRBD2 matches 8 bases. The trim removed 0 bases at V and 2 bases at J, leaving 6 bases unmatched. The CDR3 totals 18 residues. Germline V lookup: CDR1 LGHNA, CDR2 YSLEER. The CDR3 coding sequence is TGCGCCAGCAGCCAAGAAGGGACTAGGTCTACTGGGGCCAACGTCCTGACTTTC. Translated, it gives CASSQEGTRSTGANVLTF.

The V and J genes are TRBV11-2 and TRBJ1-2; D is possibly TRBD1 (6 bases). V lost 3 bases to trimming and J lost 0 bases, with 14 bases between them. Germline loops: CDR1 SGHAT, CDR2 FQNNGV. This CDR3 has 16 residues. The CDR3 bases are TGTGCCAGCAGCTTTTCCGGGGGACATTCTAACTATGGCTACACCTTC. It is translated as CASSFSGGHSNYGYTF.

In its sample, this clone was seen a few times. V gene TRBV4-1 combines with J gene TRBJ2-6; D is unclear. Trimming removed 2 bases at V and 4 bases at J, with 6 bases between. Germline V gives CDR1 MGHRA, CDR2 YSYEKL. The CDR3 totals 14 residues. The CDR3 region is CASSQLGGANVLTF. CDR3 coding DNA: TGCGCCAGCAGCCAACTCGGGGGGGCCAACGTCCTGACTTTC.

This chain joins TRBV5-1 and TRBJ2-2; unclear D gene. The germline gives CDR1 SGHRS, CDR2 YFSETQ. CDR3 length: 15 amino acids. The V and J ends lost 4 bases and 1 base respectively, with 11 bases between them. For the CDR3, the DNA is TGCGCCAGCAGCGTCTGGACGGTGAACACCGGGGAGCTGTTTTTT. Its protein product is CASSVWTVNTGELFF.

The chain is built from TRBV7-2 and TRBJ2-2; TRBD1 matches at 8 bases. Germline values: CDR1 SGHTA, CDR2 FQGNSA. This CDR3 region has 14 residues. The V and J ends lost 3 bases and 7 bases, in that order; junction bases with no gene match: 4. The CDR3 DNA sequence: TGTGCCAGCAGCTTCGGACAGGGAAACGGGGAGCTGTTTTTT. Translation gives CASSFGQGNGELFF.

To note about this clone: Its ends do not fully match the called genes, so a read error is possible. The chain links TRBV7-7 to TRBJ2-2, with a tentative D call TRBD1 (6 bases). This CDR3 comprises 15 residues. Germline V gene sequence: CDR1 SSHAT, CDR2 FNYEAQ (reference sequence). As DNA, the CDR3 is TGTGCTAGCACTGGGGGCGAGGCCGGCACCGGGGAGCTGTTTTTT. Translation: CASTGGEAGTGELFF. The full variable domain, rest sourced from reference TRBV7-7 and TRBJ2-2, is GAGVSQSPRYKVTKRGQDVTLRCDPISSHATLYWYQQALGQGPEFLTYFNYEAQPDKSGLPSDRFSAERPEGSISTLTIQRTEQRDSAMYRCASTGGEAGTGELFFGEGSRLTVL.

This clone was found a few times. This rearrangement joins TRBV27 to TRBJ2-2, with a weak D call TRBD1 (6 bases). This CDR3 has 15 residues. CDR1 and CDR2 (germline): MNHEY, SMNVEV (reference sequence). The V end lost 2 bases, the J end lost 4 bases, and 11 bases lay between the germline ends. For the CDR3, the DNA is TGTGCCAGCAGTTTAGGGGGCCGGGGCACCGGGGAGCTGTTTTTT. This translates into CASSLGGRGTGELFF.

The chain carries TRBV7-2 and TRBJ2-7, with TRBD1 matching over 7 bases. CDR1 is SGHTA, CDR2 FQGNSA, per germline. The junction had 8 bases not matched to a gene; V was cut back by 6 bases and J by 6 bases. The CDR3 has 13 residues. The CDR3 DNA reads TGTGCCAGCAGGGAAACAGGGGCGGGCGAGCAGTACTTC. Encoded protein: CASRETGAGEQYF.

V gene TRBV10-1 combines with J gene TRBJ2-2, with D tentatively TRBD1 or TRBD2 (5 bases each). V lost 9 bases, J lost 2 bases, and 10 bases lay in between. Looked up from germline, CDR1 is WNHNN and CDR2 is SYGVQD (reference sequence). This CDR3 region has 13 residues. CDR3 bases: TGCGCCAGTCGGGACGGTAACACCGGGGAGCTGTTTTTT. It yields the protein CASRDGNTGELFF.

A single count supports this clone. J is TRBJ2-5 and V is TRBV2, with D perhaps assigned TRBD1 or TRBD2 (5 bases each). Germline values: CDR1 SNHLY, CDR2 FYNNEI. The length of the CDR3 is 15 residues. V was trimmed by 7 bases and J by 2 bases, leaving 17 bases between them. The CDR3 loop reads CASTLEGQDQETQYF. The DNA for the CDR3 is TGTGCCAGCACCCTCGAGGGGCAAGATCAAGAGACCCAGTACTTC. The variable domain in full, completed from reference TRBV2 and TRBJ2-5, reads EPEVTQTPSHQVTQMGQEVILRCVPISNHLYFYWYRQILGQKVEFLVSFYNNEISEKSEIFDDQFSVERPDGSNFTLKIRSTKLEDSAMYFCASTLEGQDQETQYFGPGTRLLVL.

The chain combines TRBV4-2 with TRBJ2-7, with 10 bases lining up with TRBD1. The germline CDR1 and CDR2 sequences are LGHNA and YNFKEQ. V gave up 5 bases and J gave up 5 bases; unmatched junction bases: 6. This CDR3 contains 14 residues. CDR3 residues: CASSLRQGADEQYF. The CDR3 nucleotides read TGTGCCAGCAGCTTAAGACAGGGGGCCGACGAGCAGTACTTC.

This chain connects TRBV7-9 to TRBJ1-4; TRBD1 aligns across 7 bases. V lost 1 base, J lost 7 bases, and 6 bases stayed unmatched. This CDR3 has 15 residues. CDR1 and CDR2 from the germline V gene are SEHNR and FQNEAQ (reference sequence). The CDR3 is CASSLGDSGREKLFF. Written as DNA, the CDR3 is TGTGCCAGCAGCTTAGGGGACAGTGGACGTGAAAAACTGTTTTTT.

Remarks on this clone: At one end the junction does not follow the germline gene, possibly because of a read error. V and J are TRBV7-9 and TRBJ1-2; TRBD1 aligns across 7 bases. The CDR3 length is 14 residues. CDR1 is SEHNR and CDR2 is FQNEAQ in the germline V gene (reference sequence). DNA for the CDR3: TGTGCCGGCAGTTCTGTGACAGGGACCTATGGCTACACCTTC. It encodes CAGSSVTGTYGYTF.

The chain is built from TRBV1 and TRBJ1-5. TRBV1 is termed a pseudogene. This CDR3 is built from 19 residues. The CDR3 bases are TGCACCAGCAGCCAAGAGTTGGCGGGAGGGATCTGCAGCAATCAGCCCCAGCATTTT. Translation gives CTSSQELAGGICSNQPQHF.

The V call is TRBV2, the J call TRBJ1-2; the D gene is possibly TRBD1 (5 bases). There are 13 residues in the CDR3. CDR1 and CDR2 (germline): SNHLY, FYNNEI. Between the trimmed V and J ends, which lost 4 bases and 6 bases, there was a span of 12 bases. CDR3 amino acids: CASSVVTDHGYTF. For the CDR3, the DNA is TGTGCCAGCAGTGTAGTGACAGACCATGGCTACACCTTC.

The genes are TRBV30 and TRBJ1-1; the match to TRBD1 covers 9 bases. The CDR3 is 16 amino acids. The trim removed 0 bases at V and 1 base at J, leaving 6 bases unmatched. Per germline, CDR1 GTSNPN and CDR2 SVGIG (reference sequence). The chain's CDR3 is CAWSVTGGAKNTEAFF. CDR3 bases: TGTGCCTGGAGTGTCACAGGGGGCGCGAAGAACACTGAAGCTTTCTTT.

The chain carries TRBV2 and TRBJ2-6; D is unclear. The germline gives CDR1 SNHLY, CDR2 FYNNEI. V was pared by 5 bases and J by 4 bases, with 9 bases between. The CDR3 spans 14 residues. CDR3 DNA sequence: TGTGCCAGCAGTCCGGGCCAAGGGGCCAACGTCCTGACTTTC. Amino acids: CASSPGQGANVLTF.

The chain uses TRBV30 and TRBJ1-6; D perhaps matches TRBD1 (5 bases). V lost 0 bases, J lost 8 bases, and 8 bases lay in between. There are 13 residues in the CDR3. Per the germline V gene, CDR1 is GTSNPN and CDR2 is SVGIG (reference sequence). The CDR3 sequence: CAWSVQGDSPLHF. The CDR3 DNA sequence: TGTGCCTGGAGTGTACAAGGGGATTCACCCCTCCACTTT. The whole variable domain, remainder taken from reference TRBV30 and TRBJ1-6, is SQTIHQWPATLVQPVGSPLSLECTVEGTSNPNLYWYRQAAGRGLQLLFYSVGIGQISSEVPQNLSASRPQDRQFILSSKKLLLSDSGFYLCAWSVQGDSPLHFGNGTRLTVT.

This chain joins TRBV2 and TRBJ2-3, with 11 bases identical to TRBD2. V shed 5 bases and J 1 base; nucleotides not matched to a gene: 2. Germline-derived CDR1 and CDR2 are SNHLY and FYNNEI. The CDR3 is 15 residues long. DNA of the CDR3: TGTGCCAGCAGTTCGGGACTAGCGGGCACAGATACGCAGTATTTT. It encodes CASSSGLAGTDTQYF. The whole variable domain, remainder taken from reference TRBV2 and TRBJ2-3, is EPEVTQTPSHQVTQMGQEVILRCVPISNHLYFYWYRQILGQKVEFLVSFYNNEISEKSEIFDDQFSVERPDGSNFTLKIRSTKLEDSAMYFCASSSGLAGTDTQYFGPGTRLTVL.

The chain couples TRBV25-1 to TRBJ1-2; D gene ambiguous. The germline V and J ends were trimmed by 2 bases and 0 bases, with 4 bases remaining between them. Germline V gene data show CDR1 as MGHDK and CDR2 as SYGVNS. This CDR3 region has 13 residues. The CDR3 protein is CASSEGTNYGYTF. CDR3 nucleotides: TGTGCCAGCAGTGAAGGGACTAACTATGGCTACACCTTC.

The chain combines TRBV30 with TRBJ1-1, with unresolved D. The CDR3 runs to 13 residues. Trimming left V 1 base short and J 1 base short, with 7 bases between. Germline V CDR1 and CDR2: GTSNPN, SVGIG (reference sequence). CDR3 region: CAWSGLENTEAFF. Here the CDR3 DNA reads TGTGCCTGGAGTGGATTAGAGAACACTGAAGCTTTCTTT.

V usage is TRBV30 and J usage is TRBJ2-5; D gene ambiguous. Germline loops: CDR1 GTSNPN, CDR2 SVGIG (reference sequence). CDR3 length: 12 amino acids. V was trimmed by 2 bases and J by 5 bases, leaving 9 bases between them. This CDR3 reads CAWSRAVETQYF. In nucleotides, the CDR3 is TGTGCCTGGAGTCGGGCGGTCGAGACCCAGTACTTC.

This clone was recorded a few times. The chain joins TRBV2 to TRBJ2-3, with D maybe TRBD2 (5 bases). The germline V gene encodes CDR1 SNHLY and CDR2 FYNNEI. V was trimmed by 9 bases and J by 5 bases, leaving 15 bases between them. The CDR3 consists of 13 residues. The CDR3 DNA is TGTGCCAGTTGGGGAAGAGGAGGAGATACGCAGTATTTT. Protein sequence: CASWGRGGDTQYF.

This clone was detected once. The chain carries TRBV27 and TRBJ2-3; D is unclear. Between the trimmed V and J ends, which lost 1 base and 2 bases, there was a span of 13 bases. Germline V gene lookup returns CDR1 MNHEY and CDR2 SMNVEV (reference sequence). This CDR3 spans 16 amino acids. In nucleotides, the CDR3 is TGTGCCAGCAGTTTATACGCGGATCCCCCCACAGATACGCAGTATTTT. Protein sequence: CASSLYADPPTDTQYF.

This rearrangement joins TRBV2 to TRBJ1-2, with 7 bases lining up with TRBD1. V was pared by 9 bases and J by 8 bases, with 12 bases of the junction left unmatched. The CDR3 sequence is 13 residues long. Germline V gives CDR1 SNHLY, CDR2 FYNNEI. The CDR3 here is CASGRQGDRGYTF. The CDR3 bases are TGTGCCAGTGGAAGACAGGGCGACCGGGGCTACACCTTC. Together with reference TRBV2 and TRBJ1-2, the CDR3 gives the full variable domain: EPEVTQTPSHQVTQMGQEVILRCVPISNHLYFYWYRQILGQKVEFLVSFYNNEISEKSEIFDDQFSVERPDGSNFTLKIRSTKLEDSAMYFCASGRQGDRGYTFGSGTRLTVV.